These 20 T cell receptor beta chains originate from one sample sequenced in a study of shared T cell receptors in the human thymus. Clones were read by immunoSEQ multiplex PCR, and TCRdb kept only the in-frame ones, dropping some. This sample has 700,000 to 750,000 clones; approximately 85% occur once, and the top ten carry about 0.011%. The same sample was also studied in work on human thymus T cells.

The source material was thymocytes. The receptors originated from a girl under three years old with a congenital heart defect.

This clone appeared a few times. The chain uses TRBV28 and TRBJ1-1; D is unresolved. The germline CDR1 and CDR2 sequences are MDHEN and SYDVKM. CDR3 length: 16 amino acids. Trimming stripped 5 bases from V and 4 bases from J, with 20 bases between. The CDR3 region is CASSPGPPLAGTEAFF. DNA of the CDR3: TGTGCCAGCAGTCCCGGCCCCCCGCTCGCGGGCACTGAAGCTTTCTTT.

This chain connects TRBV5-1 to TRBJ1-2, with a possible D match to TRBD1 (6 bases). V was pared by 4 bases and J by 1 base, with 14 bases between. This CDR3 has 15 residues. Germline-derived CDR1 and CDR2 are SGHRS and YFSETQ. For the CDR3, the DNA is TGCGCCAGCAGCCCCCCGGACAGAAATAACTATGGCTACACCTTC. Translating it yields CASSPPDRNNYGYTF.

The V call is TRBV2, the J call TRBJ2-2; D is possibly TRBD1 (5 bases). Trimming left V 6 bases short and J 4 bases short, with 24 bases between. This CDR3 contains 18 residues. Germline V lookup: CDR1 SNHLY, CDR2 FYNNEI. The CDR3 bases are TGTGCCAGCAGGGGGCCATGTACAGCATGGCAACGCACCGGGGAGCTGTTTTTT. Translation: CASRGPCTAWQRTGELFF.

The V gene is TRBV19, the J gene TRBJ2-1, with D unclear. Germline CDR1 is LNHDA and CDR2 is SQIVND (reference sequence). Trimming pared 0 bases from V and 5 bases from J, leaving 17 bases between. The CDR3 extends over 17 amino acids. The CDR3 reads CASSIDPPSALDNEQFF. CDR3 coding DNA: TGTGCCAGTAGTATAGACCCCCCATCCGCGCTCGACAATGAGCAGTTCTTC.

The chain is built from TRBV4-1 and TRBJ2-1, with 11 positions matching TRBD2. V was pared by 2 bases and J by 9 bases, with 9 bases of the junction left unmatched. The length of the CDR3 is 16 residues. Germline V gene sequence: CDR1 MGHRA, CDR2 YSYEKL. The CDR3 nucleotides read TGCGCCAGCAGCCAATTCTCTAGCGGGGGGCGTGGTGAGCAGTTCTTC. It yields the protein CASSQFSSGGRGEQFF.

V and J are TRBV30 and TRBJ1-5; D not certain. Trimming stripped 0 bases from V and 4 bases from J, with 19 bases between. Germline V gene sequence: CDR1 GTSNPN, CDR2 SVGIG (reference sequence). CDR3 size: 17 residues. CDR3 nucleotide sequence: TGTGCCTGGAGTGTACCCTCCGCCCCCCTTACTAATCAGCCCCAGCATTTT. It translates to CAWSVPSAPLTNQPQHF. Complete variable domain (other parts from reference TRBV30 and TRBJ1-5): SQTIHQWPATLVQPVGSPLSLECTVEGTSNPNLYWYRQAAGRGLQLLFYSVGIGQISSEVPQNLSASRPQDRQFILSSKKLLLSDSGFYLCAWSVPSAPLTNQPQHFGDGTRLSIL.

This clone was seen a handful of times. This chain links TRBV5-5 with TRBJ1-2; possibly TRBD1 for D (6 bases). V was trimmed by 4 bases and J by 8 bases, leaving 18 bases between them. The germline gives CDR1 SGHKS, CDR2 YYEKEE (reference sequence). This CDR3 spans 14 amino acids. This chain's CDR3 is CASSPPRGARGYTF. The DNA for the CDR3 is TGTGCCAGCAGCCCCCCGCGGGGGGCTAGGGGCTACACCTTC.

About this clone: One end of the junction is discordant with germline, which a read error may explain. V gene TRBV7-2 combines with J gene TRBJ2-7; TRBD1 agrees at 7 bases. Per the germline V gene, CDR1 is SGHTA and CDR2 is FQGNSA. This CDR3 has 12 amino acids. CDR3 region: CASSLGLGQPFF. The CDR3 DNA follows: TGTGCCAGCAGCTTAGGTCTGGGACAGCCCTTTTTC.

The gene calls are TRBV6-5 and TRBJ1-2, with D possibly being TRBD1 (5 bases). The germline gives CDR1 MNHEY, CDR2 SVGAGI. Between the trimmed V and J ends, which lost 2 bases and 7 bases, there was a span of 17 bases. CDR3 length equals 15 residues. In DNA, the CDR3 is TGTGCCAGCAGTTACCGCCCAAGGGGCCTCGGTGGCTACACCTTC. This sequence encodes CASSYRPRGLGGYTF.

The chain recombines TRBV27 with TRBJ2-1; 9 bases fit TRBD1. The CDR3 contains 17 residues. Trimming took 4 bases from V and 12 from J; bases not matched to a gene: 19. CDR1 MNHEY and CDR2 SMNVEV come from the germline V gene (reference sequence). CDR3 protein: CASSSPPGQGPKGAQFF. CDR3 DNA: TGTGCCAGCAGTTCCCCTCCGGGACAGGGCCCAAAGGGTGCGCAGTTCTTC.

V usage is TRBV5-1 and J usage is TRBJ1-1; D is possibly TRBD1 (5 bases). The CDR3 has 14 amino acids. Trimming removed 1 base from V and 4 bases from J, with 11 bases in between. Germline V CDR1 and CDR2: SGHRS, YFSETQ. The CDR3 bases are TGCGCCAGCAGCTTGATACAGGAGGGCACTGAAGCTTTCTTT. Amino acid sequence: CASSLIQEGTEAFF.

This sequence joins TRBV27 and TRBJ1-6, with D perhaps TRBD1 (5 bases). CDR1 is MNHEY, CDR2 SMNVEV, per germline (reference sequence). Between the trimmed V and J ends, which lost 7 bases and 10 bases, there was a span of 26 bases. There are 17 residues in the CDR3. The DNA for the CDR3 is TGTGCCAGCACCTTGGTTGTGGGGCCCCGGGGAGGATCACCCCTCCACTTT. It codes for CASTLVVGPRGGSPLHF.

V gene TRBV6-1 combines with J gene TRBJ1-4, with 8 bases fitting TRBD1. This CDR3 contains 11 residues. Germline V gene data show CDR1 as MNHNS and CDR2 as SASEGT. The ends lost 6 bases at V and 11 bases at J; junction bases unmatched: 2. CDR3 amino acids: CASRGTGKLFF. CDR3 bases: TGTGCCAGCAGGGGGACAGGTAAACTGTTTTTT.

The gene calls are TRBV11-1 and TRBJ1-1, with D unclear. The ends were cut back, 10 bases at V and 1 base at J, with 7 bases in the middle. The germline CDR1 and CDR2 sequences are SGHAT and FQDESV (reference sequence). This CDR3 spans 11 amino acids. DNA of the CDR3: TGTGCCACAAAAAAGAACACTGAAGCTTTCTTT. Residues: CATKKNTEAFF.

The CDR3 sequence is CASSVPLAGTRDTQYF. CDR3 coding DNA: TGTGCCAGCAGCGTACCTCTAGCGGGGACCCGGGATACGCAGTATTTT. The chain has TRBV9 and TRBJ2-3; the match to TRBD2 covers 9 bases. This CDR3 has 16 amino acids. V lost 1 base to trimming and J lost 6 bases; unmatched junction nucleotides: 9. CDR1 is SGDLS, CDR2 YYNGEE, per germline.

The gene calls are TRBV7-9 and TRBJ1-2; D is possibly TRBD1 (6 bases). The CDR3 is 17 residues long. Between the trimmed V and J ends, which lost 2 bases and 2 bases, there was a span of 18 bases. The germline V gene has CDR1 SEHNR and CDR2 FQNEAQ (reference sequence). CDR3 amino acids: CASSLSSLGGFNYGYTF. As DNA, the CDR3 is TGTGCCAGCAGCTTATCGTCTCTAGGGGGATTCAACTATGGCTACACCTTC.

This sequence joins TRBV4-1 and TRBJ1-4; D is possibly TRBD1 (6 bases). V lost 2 bases, J lost 1 base, and 11 bases lay in between. Germline CDR1 reads MGHRA; CDR2 reads YSYEKL. The CDR3 extends over 16 amino acids. The CDR3 reads CASSQLQGQTNEKLFF. The CDR3 DNA reads as TGCGCCAGCAGCCAACTACAGGGTCAAACTAATGAAAAACTGTTTTTT.

The chain combines TRBV5-1 with TRBJ2-7; D might be TRBD2 (6 bases). Germline V gene data show CDR1 as SGHRS and CDR2 as YFSETQ. The CDR3 is 19 amino acids. The V end lost 1 base, the J end lost 0 bases, and 23 bases lay between the germline ends. As DNA, the CDR3 is TGCGCCAGCAGCTTGAGAGGAATTACCGGGACTCCGAGCTCCTACGAGCAGTACTTC. Its translation is CASSLRGITGTPSSYEQYF.

This clone was counted once. The V call is TRBV12-5, the J call TRBJ2-5, with D unclear. Germline CDR1 reads LGHNT; CDR2 reads FRNRAP. The CDR3 sequence is 14 residues long. V lost 1 base and J lost 2, with 8 bases in between. CDR3 region: CASGLERAQETQYF. The CDR3 coding sequence is TGTGCTAGTGGTTTGGAGCGCGCTCAAGAGACCCAGTACTTC.

V gene TRBV14 combines with J gene TRBJ1-1, with D hard to call. This CDR3 is built from 14 residues. V lost 4 bases and J lost 4, with 13 bases in between. Germline V gene data show CDR1 as SGHDN and CDR2 as FVKESK. The CDR3 protein is CASSRGTSSTEAFF. CDR3 nucleotides: TGTGCCAGCAGCCGAGGCACCTCGAGCACTGAAGCTTTCTTT.